The 16 T cell receptor beta chains below were found in one sample sequenced in a study of shared clonotypes between healthy human individuals. Measured with immunoSEQ multiplex PCR; TCRdb has only the in-frame clones, and not every one. The table lists roughly 1,600,000 clones, just under 99% of them singletons. Sequencing was done on a sample of naive CD4+ T cells sorted from blood. Subset noted: CD45RA+ positively selected. The receptors originated from a man aged 30 to 39 in good health.

V and J are TRBV28 and TRBJ1-1; 9 bases fit TRBD1. The V and J ends lost 5 bases and 4 bases, in that order; junction bases with no gene match: 11. CDR1 is MDHEN and CDR2 is SYDVKM in the germline V gene. The CDR3 covers 16 residues. The CDR3 DNA reads TGTGCCAGCAGTCAAATATTGGGACAGGGTTTCACTGAAGCTTTCTTT. This sequence encodes CASSQILGQGFTEAFF.

V is TRBV29-1 and J is TRBJ2-7; the D is unclear. Per germline, CDR1 SQVTM and CDR2 ANQGSEA. There are 13 residues in the CDR3. The CDR3 bases are TGCAGTGCACTGACCTCATTGGAAGAAGAGCAGTACTTC. Translating it yields CSALTSLEEEQYF.

Comments on this clone: This same CDR3 is encoded by further DNA sequences in the sample. The chain joins TRBV2 to TRBJ1-1; D is perhaps TRBD1 (5 bases). CDR3 length: 13 residues. CDR1 SNHLY and CDR2 FYNNEI come from the germline V gene. Trimming shortened V by 8 bases and J by 1 base, and 11 bases separated the two germline ends. This CDR3 reads CASSGQGNTEAFF. The DNA for the CDR3 is TGTGCCAGCTCTGGGCAGGGGAACACTGAAGCTTTCTTT.

The chain uses TRBV5-1 and TRBJ2-7, with 11 positions matching TRBD2. Germline values: CDR1 SGHRS, CDR2 YFSETQ. The CDR3 has 17 residues. V lost 0 bases, J lost 3 bases, and 8 bases stayed unmatched. The CDR3 protein is CASSLVAGGPGRYEQYF. DNA for the CDR3: TGCGCCAGCAGCTTGGTAGCGGGAGGGCCGGGTCGCTACGAGCAGTACTTC.

For the CDR3, the DNA is TGTGCCAGCAGCGTAGCTTGGGGGAACAATGAGCAGTTCTTC. It codes for CASSVAWGNNEQFF. V and J are TRBV9 and TRBJ2-1, with D perhaps TRBD1 or TRBD2 (5 bases each). The ends were cut back, 0 bases at V and 5 bases at J, with 9 bases in the middle. This CDR3 is 14 amino acids long. CDR1 is SGDLS and CDR2 is YYNGEE in the germline V gene.

The chain carries TRBV7-9 and TRBJ2-5, with 9 nucleotides matching TRBD2. The V and J ends lost 3 bases and 1 base, in that order; junction bases with no gene match: 6. The CDR3 loop spans 16 amino acids. Germline loops: CDR1 SEHNR, CDR2 FQNEAQ (reference sequence). The CDR3 DNA sequence: TGTGCCAGCAGCTTGTGGGTAGCGGGAGTCCAAGAGACCCAGTACTTC. Its translation is CASSLWVAGVQETQYF.

J is TRBJ1-4 and V is TRBV18, with D possibly TRBD1 on 5 matching bases. Trimming cost V 1 base and J 8 bases, with 11 bases left between them. Germline V CDR1 and CDR2: KGHSH, LQKENI. The CDR3 loop spans 14 amino acids. The CDR3 DNA follows: TGTGCCAGCTCACCACAGCAGGGAGGCGAAAAACTGTTTTTT. Translation gives CASSPQQGGEKLFF.

As for this clone: This sample also contains other DNA sequences that code for the same CDR3. The rearrangement joins TRBV25-1 to TRBJ2-7; D remains ambiguous. The ends were cut back, 4 bases at V and 4 bases at J, with 5 bases in the middle. CDR3 length: 11 residues. CDR1 and CDR2 (germline): MGHDK, SYGVNS. The CDR3 DNA follows: TGTGCCAGCAGTGCCCTATACGAGCAGTACTTC. Translating gives CASSALYEQYF.

The chain employs TRBV7-2 and TRBJ2-3; 7 bases are shared with TRBD2. Germline V gene lookup returns CDR1 SGHTA and CDR2 FQGNSA. This CDR3 is 16 amino acids long. V trimming: 3 bases; J trimming: 5 bases; junction bases outside the gene matches: 11. The CDR3 sequence is CASSLRPAGIRDTQYF. The CDR3 DNA follows: TGTGCCAGCAGCTTGAGGCCAGCGGGAATTCGAGATACGCAGTATTTT.

This chain links TRBV19 with TRBJ2-2; D is ambiguous. This CDR3 has 15 amino acids. Trimming cost V 5 bases and J 2 bases, with 12 bases left between them. Germline values: CDR1 LNHDA, CDR2 SQIVND (reference sequence). As DNA, the CDR3 is TGTGCCAGTAGTCCGGGTCCCACTAACACCGGGGAGCTGTTTTTT. Translated: CASSPGPTNTGELFF.

V is TRBV2 and J is TRBJ2-3; a weak D match, TRBD2 (6 bases). The CDR3 has 14 residues. Germline CDR1 is SNHLY and CDR2 is FYNNEI. With 4 bases removed from V and 2 bases from J, the gap between germline ends came to 10 bases. For the CDR3, the DNA is TGTGCCAGCAGTGGCGGGGCTTCCACAGATACGCAGTATTTT. Translating it yields CASSGGASTDTQYF.

The rearrangement uses TRBV29-1 and TRBJ2-3; no reliable D call. The CDR3 is 12 residues long. Per the germline V gene, CDR1 is SQVTM and CDR2 is ANQGSEA. The CDR3 region has the DNA TGCAACGTCGAAAGGAGCACAGATACGCAGTATTTT. Its translation is CNVERSTDTQYF.

This chain connects TRBV27 to TRBJ2-7; TRBD1 or TRBD2 may be the D gene (6 bases each). This CDR3 region has 16 residues. V was cut by 0 bases and J by 0 bases, with 12 bases left in between. CDR1 is MNHEY, CDR2 SMNVEV, per germline (reference sequence). DNA for the CDR3: TGTGCCAGCAGTTTATCGAAGAGGGGGGACTCCTACGAGCAGTACTTC. Translation: CASSLSKRGDSYEQYF.

V usage is TRBV5-4 and J usage is TRBJ2-3; TRBD2 is a possible D gene (5 bases). From germline, CDR1 is SGHNT and CDR2 YYREEE (reference sequence). The CDR3 sequence is 13 residues long. The germline V and J ends were trimmed by 3 bases and 4 bases, with 9 bases remaining between them. The CDR3 coding sequence is TGTGCCAGCAGCTCCCGGAGGTCAGATACGCAGTATTTT. It yields the protein CASSSRRSDTQYF.

The V and J genes are TRBV4-3 and TRBJ1-1; D remains ambiguous. This CDR3 comprises 13 residues. V lost 2 bases and J 1 base, leaving 5 bases between the germline ends. CDR1 and CDR2 from the germline V gene are LGHNA and YSLEER. CDR3 DNA: TGCGCCAGCAGCCAAAGTCCGAACACTGAAGCTTTCTTT. This translates into CASSQSPNTEAFF.

The V and J genes are TRBV6-5 and TRBJ1-1; 7 bases fit TRBD1. With 7 bases clipped from V and 10 bases from J, the junction kept 6 bases outside the gene matches. The germline V gene encodes CDR1 MNHEY and CDR2 SVGAGI. This CDR3 has 11 amino acids. This chain's CDR3 is CASIATGRAFF. The CDR3 DNA is TGTGCCAGCATCGCGACAGGGAGAGCTTTCTTT.